Listed here is a single T cell receptor (beta chain). What it binds is not known. Just one base apart from a much larger clone, this may be a read error. Amplified material comprised TCR beta CDR3 regions derived from RNA transcripts. Second-round multiplex PCR came after a first-round RT-PCR that employed HTBI primers. TCRdb re-called the multiplex PCR reads through MiXCR, storing one row per CDR3 protein. The repertoire holds about 700,000 distinct CDR3 sequences, with around 40% as singletons. Presentation of ophthalmopathy in the donors involved moderate-to-severe activity, CAS ≥3, NOSPECS ≥4 and a duration under 3 months. Excluded were patients with other autoimmune diseases, uncontrolled infections, pregnancy or lactation. This sample is part of a study of Graves' ophthalmopathy and Graves' hyperthyroidism. Whole-study findings and limits: Most expanded clonotypes in thyroid above 0.001 frequency also showed up in blood.

The sample consisted of peripheral blood. This clonotype originated in an adult man with Graves' ophthalmopathy.

CDR3 residues: CAISLGGGQGGTEAFF. The CDR3 DNA sequence: TGTGCCATCAGCTTAGGTGGAGGACAGGGAGGCACTGAAGCTTTCTTT. The chain combines TRBV11-1 with TRBJ1-1, with 8 nucleotides matching TRBD1. Germline-derived CDR1 and CDR2 are SGHAT and FQDESV (reference sequence). This CDR3 has 16 amino acids.